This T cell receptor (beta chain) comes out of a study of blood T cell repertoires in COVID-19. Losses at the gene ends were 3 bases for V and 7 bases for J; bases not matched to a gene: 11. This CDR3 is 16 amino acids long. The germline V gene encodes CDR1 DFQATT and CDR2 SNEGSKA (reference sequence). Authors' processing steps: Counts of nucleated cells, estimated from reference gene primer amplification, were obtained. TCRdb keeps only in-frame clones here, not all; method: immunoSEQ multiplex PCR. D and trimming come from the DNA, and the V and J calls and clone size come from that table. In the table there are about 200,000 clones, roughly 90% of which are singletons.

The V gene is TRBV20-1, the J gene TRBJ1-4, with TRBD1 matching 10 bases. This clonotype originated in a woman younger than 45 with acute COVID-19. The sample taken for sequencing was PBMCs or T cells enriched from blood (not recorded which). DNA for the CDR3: TGCAGTGCTAGTTACCCGGGACAGGGGTCGAGTGAAAAACTGTTTTTT. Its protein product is CSASYPGQGSSEKLFF.